This is a list of T cell receptor beta chains from one sample in a study of T cell responses to AZD1222 COVID-19 vaccine. Here immunoSEQ multiplex PCR was the method, and the copy in TCRdb shows in-frame clones only, minus some. This sample has 150,000 to 200,000 clones, with 70% to 90% found just once. The sample was peripheral blood, taken on day 0 of AZD1222 vaccination. These receptors were obtained from an adult in good health. CDR3s leave out the opening cysteine and the closing phenylalanine or tryptophan. Expanded clones are given a class, and other clones once, few, many or no size at all.

j_call clone_size v_call cdr3_aa
TRBJ2-7 - TRBV7-6 ASIGQEGEQY
TRBJ1-3 - TRBV7-2 ASQSPGGGNTIY
TRBJ2-7 - TRBV2 ASSEQGWTYEQY
TRBJ1-2 few TRBV6-5 ASSYSTAFNYGYT
TRBJ2-7 - TRBV5-1 ASSLAPSNSYEQY
TRBJ1-2 - TRBV30 AWTMERVGAPYGYT
TRBJ1-4 once TRBV25-1 ASGGGEKLF
TRBJ1-6 - TRBV7-8 ASSPTGSSYNSPLH
TRBJ1-5 few TRBV4-1 ASSQVTPGNQPQH
TRBJ1-2 few TRBV5-4 ASSFGDYGYT
TRBJ2-1 - TRBV5-4 ASSPRPGLSNEQF
TRBJ1-1 - TRBV10-1 ASTRHLMNTEAF
TRBJ2-7 once TRBV13 ASSLDRIREQY
TRBJ1-2 - TRBV30 AWSSGISYGYT
TRBJ2-2 - TRBV15 ATSRDRAANTGELF
TRBJ1-5 - TRBV10-2 ASSESGGQPQH
TRBJ1-5 - TRBV30 AWSARIKGNQPQH
TRBJ2-1 - TRBV6-4 ASSPRQGSGEQF
TRBJ2-1 - TRBV12-5 ASGLVQGYYNEQF
TRBJ1-1 - TRBV20-1 SASVLTDTEAF
TRBJ1-4 - TRBV5-5 ASSFLGDGNEKLF
TRBJ2-6 once TRBV4-3 ASSQDRMLSGANVLT
TRBJ1-2 - TRBV12-3/TRBV12-4 ASSPDRVGGYT
TRBJ1-6 - TRBV30 AWSASTGNSPLH
TRBJ2-7 once TRBV7-3 ASSHSGGPYEQY
TRBJ2-7 - TRBV10-3 AIMGAYEQY
TRBJ2-6 once TRBV9 ASRRTATSGANVLT
TRBJ1-1 once TRBV7-3 ASSLGRGQGRGEAF
TRBJ2-3 - TRBV10-1 ASGTAGGGTQY
TRBJ1-2 once TRBV7-6 ASSLTTGPSYGYT
TRBJ1-1 - TRBV7-9 AIQSQATNTEAF
TRBJ2-3 - TRBV7-6 ASSLGGYTGTDTQY
TRBJ2-5 - TRBV12-3/TRBV12-4 ASSRRVETQY
TRBJ1-3 - TRBV24-1 ATSDPDRGRGNTIY
TRBJ1-3 - TRBV11-2 ATAGFRSGNTIY
TRBJ1-1 - TRBV6-2/TRBV6-3 ASSYVVEGTEAF
TRBJ1-5 - TRBV4-2 ASSQAQNQPQH
TRBJ1-5 - TRBV19 ASSIQGGQPQH
TRBJ2-3 - TRBV9 ASDRGILADTQY
TRBJ1-2 - TRBV3-1/TRBV3-2 ASSRAGRAFSGYGYT
TRBJ2-3 - TRBV5-4 ASSSRTSGIDTQY